The source of this T cell receptor (beta chain) is a study of regulatory T cells in long-lasting Graves disease. This clonotype showed up many times. This CDR3 comprises 15 residues. V lost 4 bases and J lost 5; bases outside the gene matches: 4. The germline V gene has CDR1 ENHRY and CDR2 SYGVKD. Described time point: persistent/refractory GD, antithyroid drugs over 5 years with positive TRAb. PBMC-extracted RNA yielded the TCR library. Construction of the TCR beta libraries employed iRepertoire HTBI primers in conjunction with Arm-PCR of CDR3 regions. Each CDR3 protein is one row after TCRdb ran MiXCR on the multiplex PCR reads. The sample records roughly 400,000 distinct CDR3 sequences, around 20% being singletons.

The sample was peripheral blood mononuclear cells (PBMCs), taken when the disease was refractory, from a patient treated with antithyroid drugs. This clonotype originated in a female donor with Graves disease. The V and J genes are TRBV10-3 and TRBJ2-5, with TRBD2 matching over 13 bases. CDR3 nucleotides: TGTGCCATCAGTGGGGGGACTAGCGGGACGGAGACCCAGTACTTC. It yields the protein CAISGGTSGTETQYF.